This T cell receptor beta chain was captured by sequencing in a study of Tregs in tolerant kidney transplant recipients. Whole-study results and caveats: The most relevant donor-specific Treg TCRbeta repertoire apparently came from expansion with activated donor B cells. The small number of patients limits these findings pending further validation.

V was trimmed by 2 bases and J by 0 bases, leaving 10 bases between them. The CDR3 sequence is 14 residues long. CDR1 GTSNPN and CDR2 SVGIG come from the germline V gene (reference sequence). This clone showed up just a few times. The target antigen is unknown. Here immunoSEQ multiplex PCR was the method, and the copy in TCRdb shows in-frame clones only, minus some. This table holds some 60,000 clones, around four fifths found once. Thawed PBMCs were FACS-sorted into unstimulated CD4+CD25+CD127- regulatory T cells, CD4+CD25- non-regulatory cells, CD4 and CD8 cells. This chain links TRBV30 with TRBJ1-2; D may be TRBD1 (5 bases). This TCR was sampled from a human donor in good health. Input material: CD4+ T cells from blood. The CDR3 DNA reads TGTGCCTGGAGTTGGGGGAAGACTAACTATGGCTACACCTTC. This codes for CAWSWGKTNYGYTF.